The subject of this entry is one T cell receptor beta chain. The data originate from a study of blood T cell repertoires in COVID-19. About the research overall: From the United States, Italy and Spain came samples of acute and convalescent COVID-19.

Germline V gives CDR1 SGDLS, CDR2 YYNGEE. V dropped 7 bases and J dropped 7; count of bases not matched to a gene: 7. CDR3 length equals 15 residues. In the study's own analysis: Quantification of nucleated cells was approximated via reference gene primer amplification. This table comes from immunoSEQ multiplex PCR, and its TCRdb copy is limited to in-frame clones, with some not included. V and J calls and clone size are those listed in that table; D and trimming were worked out from the DNA. The sample consists of roughly 250,000 clones, over 80% of them appearing once. The source of this sequence is a man in his fifties or sixties who had been exposed to COVID-19. What was sequenced was PBMCs or T cells enriched from blood (not recorded which). V and J are TRBV9 and TRBJ2-1, with 14 bases aligning to TRBD2. CDR3 loop: CASGAGTSGSNEQFF. The CDR3 DNA sequence: TGTGCCAGCGGGGCCGGGACTAGCGGGAGTAATGAGCAGTTCTTC.